The source of this T cell receptor beta chain is a study of shared clonotypes between healthy human individuals. Study at large: CD4 naive and CD4 memory each took three plates per donor, while CD8 naive took two and CD8 memory one. Study conclusions and caveats: Unshared clonotypes carried lower generation probabilities than those common to all four donors.

The protocol was immunoSEQ multiplex PCR, while the TCRdb copy is restricted to in-frame clones and leaves out a portion. The repertoire consists of under 2.5 million clones, with under 95% occurring once and the leading ten covering 0.37%. The CDR3 spans 15 residues. Trimming took 5 bases from V and 4 from J; bases not matched to a gene: 9. Germline CDR1 MNHEY, CDR2 SMNVEV (reference sequence). This clone has only one observation. No antigen is known for it. A split of CD4+ cells into CD45RA+ naive and CD45RA-negative memory subsets was performed. The gene calls are TRBV27 and TRBJ2-5; 8 bases fit TRBD1. Sequenced: naive CD4+ T cells from PBMCs. As for subset: CD45RA+ positively selected. The receptor comes from a young man in good health. Some clones in this sample may be carry-over from other donors' samples. CDR3 sequence (DNA): TGTGCCAGCAGTCTCTGGACAGGGAAGCGAGAGACCCAGTACTTC. Protein product: CASSLWTGKRETQYF.